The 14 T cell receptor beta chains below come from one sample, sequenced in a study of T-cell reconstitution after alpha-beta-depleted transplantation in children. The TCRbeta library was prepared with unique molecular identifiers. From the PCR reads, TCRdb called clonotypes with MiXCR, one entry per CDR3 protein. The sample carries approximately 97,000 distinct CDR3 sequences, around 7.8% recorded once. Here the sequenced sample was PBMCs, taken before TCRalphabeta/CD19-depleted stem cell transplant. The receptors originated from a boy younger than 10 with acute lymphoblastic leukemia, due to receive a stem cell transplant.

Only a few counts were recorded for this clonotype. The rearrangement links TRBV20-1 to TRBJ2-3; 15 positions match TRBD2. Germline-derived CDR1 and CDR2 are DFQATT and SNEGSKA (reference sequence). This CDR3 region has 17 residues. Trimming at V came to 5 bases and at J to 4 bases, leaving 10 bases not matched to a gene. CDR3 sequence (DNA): TGCAGTGCTCCAACTGGACTAGCGGGGGGGTATGCAGATACGCAGTATTTT. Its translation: CSAPTGLAGGYADTQYF.

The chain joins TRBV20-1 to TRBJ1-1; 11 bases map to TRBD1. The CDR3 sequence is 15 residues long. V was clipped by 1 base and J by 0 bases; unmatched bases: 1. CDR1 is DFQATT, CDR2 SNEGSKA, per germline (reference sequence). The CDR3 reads CSARGTGGLNTEAFF. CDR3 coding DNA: TGCAGTGCTAGAGGGACAGGGGGCCTGAACACTGAAGCTTTCTTT.

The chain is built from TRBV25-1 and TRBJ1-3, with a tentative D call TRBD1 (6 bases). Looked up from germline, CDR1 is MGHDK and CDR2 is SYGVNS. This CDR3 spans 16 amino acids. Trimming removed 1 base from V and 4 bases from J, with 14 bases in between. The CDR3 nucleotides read TGTGCCAGCAGTGAATCGTGGGGGCTTCGGGGAAACACCATATATTTT. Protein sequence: CASSESWGLRGNTIYF.

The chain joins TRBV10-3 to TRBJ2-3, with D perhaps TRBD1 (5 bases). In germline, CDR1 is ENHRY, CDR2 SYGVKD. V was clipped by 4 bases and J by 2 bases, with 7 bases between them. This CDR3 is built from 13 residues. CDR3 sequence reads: CAISVTDTDTQYF. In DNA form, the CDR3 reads TGTGCCATCAGTGTGACAGACACAGATACGCAGTATTTT.

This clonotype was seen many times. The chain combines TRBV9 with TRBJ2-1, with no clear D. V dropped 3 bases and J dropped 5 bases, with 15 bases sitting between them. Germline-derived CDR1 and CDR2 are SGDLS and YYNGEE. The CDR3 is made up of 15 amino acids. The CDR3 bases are TGTGCCAGCAGCGGAGATGAGGACCTGAACAATGAGCAGTTCTTC. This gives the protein CASSGDEDLNNEQFF.

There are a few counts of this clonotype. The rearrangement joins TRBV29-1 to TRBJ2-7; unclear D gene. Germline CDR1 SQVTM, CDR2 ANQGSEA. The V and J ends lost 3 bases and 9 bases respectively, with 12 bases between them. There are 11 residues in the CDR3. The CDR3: CSVEGKGRQYF. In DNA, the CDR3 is TGCAGCGTTGAGGGAAAAGGACGGCAGTACTTC.

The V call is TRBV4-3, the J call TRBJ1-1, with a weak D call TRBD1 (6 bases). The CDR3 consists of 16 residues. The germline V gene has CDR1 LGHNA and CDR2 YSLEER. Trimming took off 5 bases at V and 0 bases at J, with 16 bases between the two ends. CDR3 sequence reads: CASSEGGTLMNTEAFF. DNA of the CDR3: TGCGCCAGCAGCGAAGGGGGAACACTGATGAACACTGAAGCTTTCTTT.

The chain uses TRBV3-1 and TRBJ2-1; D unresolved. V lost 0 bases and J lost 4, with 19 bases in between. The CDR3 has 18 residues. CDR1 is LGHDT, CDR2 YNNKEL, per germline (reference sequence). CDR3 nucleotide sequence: TGTGCCAGCAGCCAAGACGGCGGCCCCTACCGCTCTTACAATGAGCAGTTCTTC. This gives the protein CASSQDGGPYRSYNEQFF.

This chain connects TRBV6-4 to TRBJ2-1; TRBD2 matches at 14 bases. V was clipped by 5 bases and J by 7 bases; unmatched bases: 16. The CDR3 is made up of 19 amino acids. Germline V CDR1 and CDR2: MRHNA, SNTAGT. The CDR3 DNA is TGTGCCAGCAGTCCATTTCCGGGACTAGCGGGGGCACCGAGGAATGAGCAGTTCTTC. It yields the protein CASSPFPGLAGAPRNEQFF.

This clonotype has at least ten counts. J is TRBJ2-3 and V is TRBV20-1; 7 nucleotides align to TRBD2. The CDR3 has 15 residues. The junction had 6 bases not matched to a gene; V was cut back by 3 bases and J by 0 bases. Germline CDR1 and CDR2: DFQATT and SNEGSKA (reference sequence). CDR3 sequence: CSARVAGGSTDTQYF. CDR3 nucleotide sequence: TGCAGTGCTAGGGTAGCGGGCGGTAGCACAGATACGCAGTATTTT.

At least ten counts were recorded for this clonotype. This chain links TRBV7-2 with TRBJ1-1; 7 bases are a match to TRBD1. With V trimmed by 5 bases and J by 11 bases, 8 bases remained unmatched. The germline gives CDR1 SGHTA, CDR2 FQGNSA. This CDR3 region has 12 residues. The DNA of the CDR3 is TGTGCCAGCAGCACGCTACAGGGGATGGCTTTCTTT. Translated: CASSTLQGMAFF.

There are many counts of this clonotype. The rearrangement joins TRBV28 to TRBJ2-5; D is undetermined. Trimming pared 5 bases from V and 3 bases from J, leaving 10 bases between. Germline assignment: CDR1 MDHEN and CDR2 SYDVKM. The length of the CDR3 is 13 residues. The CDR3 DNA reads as TGTGCCAGCAGTCCGACAAACAAAGAGACCCAGTACTTC. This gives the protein CASSPTNKETQYF.

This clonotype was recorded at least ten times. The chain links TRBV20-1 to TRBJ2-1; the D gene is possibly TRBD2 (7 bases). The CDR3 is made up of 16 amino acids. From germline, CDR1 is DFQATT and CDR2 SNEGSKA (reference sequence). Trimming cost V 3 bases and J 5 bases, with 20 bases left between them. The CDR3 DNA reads TGCAGTGCTAGGGGCATTCGGGGGGCCTACCACAATGAGCAGTTCTTC. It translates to CSARGIRGAYHNEQFF.

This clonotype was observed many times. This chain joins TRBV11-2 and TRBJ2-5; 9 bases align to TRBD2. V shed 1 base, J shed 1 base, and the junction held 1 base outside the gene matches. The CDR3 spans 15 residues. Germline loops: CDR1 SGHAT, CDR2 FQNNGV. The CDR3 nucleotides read TGTGCCAGCAGCTTAGCAGCGGGGGGCCAAGAGACCCAGTACTTC. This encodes CASSLAAGGQETQYF.